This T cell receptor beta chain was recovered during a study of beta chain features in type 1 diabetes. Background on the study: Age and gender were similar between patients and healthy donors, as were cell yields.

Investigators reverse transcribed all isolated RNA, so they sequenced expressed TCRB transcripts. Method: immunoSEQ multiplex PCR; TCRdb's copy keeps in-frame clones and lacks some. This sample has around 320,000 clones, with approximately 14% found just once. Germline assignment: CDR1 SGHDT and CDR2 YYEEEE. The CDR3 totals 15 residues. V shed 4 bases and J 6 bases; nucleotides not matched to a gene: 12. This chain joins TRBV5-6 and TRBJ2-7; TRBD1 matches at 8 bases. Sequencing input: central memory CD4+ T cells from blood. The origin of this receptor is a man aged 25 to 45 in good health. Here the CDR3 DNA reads TGTGCCAGCAGCCCCTCGACAGGGGATCAACGCGAGCAGTACTTC. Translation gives CASSPSTGDQREQYF. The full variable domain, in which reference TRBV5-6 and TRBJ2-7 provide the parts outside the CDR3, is DAGVTQSPTHLIKTRGQQVTLRCSPKSGHDTVSWYQQALGQGPQFIFQYYEEEERQRGNFPDRFSGHQFPNYSSELNVNALLLGDSALYLCASSPSTGDQREQYFGPGTRLTVT.